The rows below give T cell receptor beta chains drawn from one sample of a study of blood T cells in healthy people across ages. Each CDR3 protein is one row after TCRdb ran MiXCR on the 5' RACE reads. The data contain 600,000 to 850,000 distinct CDR3 sequences, 20% to 25% of them singletons. These same records also appear under a second study, on T cells of mothers and their children.

The material sequenced was blood. The receptor set was obtained from a boy aged 5-17 years in good health. Each CDR3 is given with its conserved first and last residue. Fields, in order: D gene, J gene, V gene, CDR3 length, clone size, CDR3 DNA, CDR3 protein. D genes are given only for firm matches. Clone sizes are given selectively: once, few, many, or a class where the clone is expanded.

TRBD1	TRBJ2-5	TRBV28	17	few	TGTGCCAGCAGTCTAGCAGGAGCGACAGGGGAGACAGAGACCCAGTACTTC	CASSLAGATGETETQYF
-	TRBJ1-1	TRBV28	16	few	TGTGCCAGCAGTTTTGGGGAGGGGCCTCCTGCCCCTGAAGCTTTCTTT	CASSFGEGPPAPEAFF
-	TRBJ2-3	TRBV14	14	few	TGTGCCAGCAGCCCCTACAGGGTGTACGATACGCAGTATTTT	CASSPYRVYDTQYF
TRBD1	TRBJ2-2	TRBV29-1	14	few	TGCAGCGTACAGGGGGTCAAGAACACCGGGGAGCTGTTTTTT	CSVQGVKNTGELFF
-	TRBJ2-5	TRBV6-2/TRBV6-3	15	-	TGTGCCAGCAGTTACCCCACTCATGCTCAAGAGACCCAGTACTTC	CASSYPTHAQETQYF
TRBD2	TRBJ2-3	TRBV4-1	16	-	TGCGCCAGCAGCAGACTAGCGGGGCCTAGCACAGATACGCAGTATTTT	CASSRLAGPSTDTQYF
TRBD1	TRBJ2-7	TRBV28	14	few	TGTGCCAGCATGGACCCCGACAGGGGCTACGAGCAGTACTTC	CASMDPDRGYEQYF
-	TRBJ2-7	TRBV7-9	14	-	TGTGCCAGCAGTCAACTAGGGGAACCCTACGAGCAGTACTTC	CASSQLGEPYEQYF
-	TRBJ2-7	TRBV5-1	16	-	TGCGCCAGCAGCTTGGAGTCGGCAGGGTTATACTACGAGCAGTACTTC	CASSLESAGLYYEQYF
TRBD2	TRBJ2-1	TRBV5-1	15	-	TGCGCCAGCAGCTTGGGGGCTAGCGGGAAGGGTGAGCAGTTCTTC	CASSLGASGKGEQFF
-	TRBJ2-1	TRBV18	16	-	TGTGCCAGCTCACCCGTACAGGGATTAAGCTACAATGAGCAGTTCTTC	CASSPVQGLSYNEQFF
TRBD1	TRBJ2-2	TRBV24-1	17	-	TGTGCCACCAGTGATATTGAGACAGGGAAGAACACCGGGGAGCTGTTTTTT	CATSDIETGKNTGELFF
TRBD2	TRBJ2-7	TRBV9	15	few	TGTGCCAGCAGTAAAACTAGCGGGAAACCCTACGAGCAGTACTTC	CASSKTSGKPYEQYF
-	TRBJ2-5	TRBV6-5	15	few	TGTGCCAGCAGTTACTCGGTCTTACTCCAAGAGACCCAGTACTTC	CASSYSVLLQETQYF
TRBD1	TRBJ2-7	TRBV11-2	15	few	TGTGCCAGCAGCTTAAACAGGGGGTTTTCCTACGAGCAGTACTTC	CASSLNRGFSYEQYF
-	TRBJ2-3	TRBV6-6	14	few	TGTGTCAGCGCCCCAGGTTGGGAACCGGTTACGCAGTATTTT	CVSAPGWEPVTQYF
-	TRBJ2-1	TRBV14	16	few	TGTGCCAGCAGCCAAGATTTAGAAACAGGGTATGATGAGCAGTTCTTC	CASSQDLETGYDEQFF
-	TRBJ2-4	TRBV12-5	15	-	TGTGCTCCTGCGACCGGGAGTTTAAGGGAAAACATTCAGTACTTC	CAPATGSLRENIQYF
-	TRBJ1-1	TRBV19	13	-	TGTGCCAGTACCATCATGGGTGGGACTGAAGCTTTCTTT	CASTIMGGTEAFF
-	TRBJ1-5	TRBV12-3/TRBV12-4	13	-	TGTGCCAGCAGCTCCACAGGGTACCAGCCCCAGCATTTT	CASSSTGYQPQHF
-	TRBJ1-6	TRBV29-1	13	few	TGCAGCGTTGGAGCGGATAACGGGTCACCCCTCCACTTT	CSVGADNGSPLHF
TRBD2	TRBJ2-3	TRBV20-1	15	-	TGCAGTGCTCAGAAAGCGGGAGTGAAGGCAGATACGCAGTATTTT	CSAQKAGVKADTQYF
TRBD1	TRBJ1-1	TRBV4-3	15	-	TGCGCCAGCAGCCAAAACAGGGGGGGTAACACTGAAGCTTTCTTT	CASSQNRGGNTEAFF
-	TRBJ2-5	TRBV12-3/TRBV12-4	13	-	TGTGCCAGTGGAAGGGAGGCACAAGAGACCCAGTACTTC	CASGREAQETQYF
-	TRBJ2-3	TRBV29-1	13	few	TGCAGCGTTGAGGTGATTACCGCAGATACGCAGTATTTT	CSVEVITADTQYF
TRBD2	TRBJ2-3	TRBV11-2	15	-	TGTGCCAGCAGCTTAGTGGGGGGGACCACAGATACGCAGTATTTT	CASSLVGGTTDTQYF
TRBD1	TRBJ2-5	TRBV20-1	14	-	TGCAGTGCCGACCGGGACAGGGCCGGGGAGACCCAGTACTTC	CSADRDRAGETQYF
-	TRBJ2-5	TRBV20-1	16	-	TGCAGTGCTAAAGCCCGAAACAGGGTTATGATGGAGACCCAGTACTTC	CSAKARNRVMMETQYF
TRBD2	TRBJ2-3	TRBV28	14	-	TGTGCCAGCTATAGCGGGAGTAAAGGGGTTACGCAGTATTTT	CASYSGSKGVTQYF
-	TRBJ1-2	TRBV12-3/TRBV12-4	13	once	TGTGCCAGCTACCGGGCAGGGACCTATGGCTACACCTTC	CASYRAGTYGYTF
-	TRBJ1-2	TRBV12-3/TRBV12-4	14	-	TGTGCCAGCAGGGCCACGGGCCTTAACTATGGCTACACCTTC	CASRATGLNYGYTF
TRBD1	TRBJ2-7	TRBV6-5	15	-	TGTGCCAGCAGTTCCCTCCTGACAGGGCGCCACGAGCAGTACTTC	CASSSLLTGRHEQYF
-	TRBJ2-3	TRBV10-3	15	-	TGTGCCATCAGTGAATCAGGGTCCTTTGGAGATACGCAGTATTTT	CAISESGSFGDTQYF
-	TRBJ2-7	TRBV11-2	13	-	TGTGCCAGCAGCTTTGGCCCTTACTACGAGCAGTACTTC	CASSFGPYYEQYF
-	TRBJ2-7	TRBV24-1	15	-	TGTGCCACCAGTGATTTCCGGGGCCTAACCTACGAGCAGTACTTC	CATSDFRGLTYEQYF
TRBD2	TRBJ2-7	TRBV7-2	15	few	TGTGCCAGCAGCTTAGCGAGCGGGGGGGCCTACGAGCAGTACTTC	CASSLASGGAYEQYF
TRBD1	TRBJ1-2	TRBV6-6	14	-	TGTGCCAGCAGTTACGAGGGGGCTAGCTATGGCTACACCTTC	CASSYEGASYGYTF
-	TRBJ2-5	TRBV14	13	few	TGTGCCAGCAGCCAAGTTCGGGGAGGGACCCAGTACTTC	CASSQVRGGTQYF
-	TRBJ1-2	TRBV28	14	-	TGTGCCAGCTGGTCCAATATCGACAACTATGGCTACACCTTC	CASWSNIDNYGYTF
-	TRBJ2-1	TRBV29-1	11	few	TGCAGCGTTGATGGGCTCAATGAGCAGTTCTTC	CSVDGLNEQFF
-	TRBJ1-2	TRBV6-4	16	-	TGTGCCAGCAGTGACTCGTCAGCCCGTCCTATATTCGGCTACACCTTC	CASSDSSARPIFGYTF
-	TRBJ2-1	TRBV2	13	-	TGTGCCAGCAGTGAGAGGGGGGGCTGGGAGCAGTTCTTC	CASSERGGWEQFF
-	TRBJ2-5	TRBV11-1	15	-	TGTGCCAGCACGGGAGAGGGAGTCGGAAGGGCGACCCAGTACTTC	CASTGEGVGRATQYF
-	TRBJ2-2	TRBV20-1	12	-	TGCAGTGTTTTGGCGGGGACCGGGGAGCTGTTTTTT	CSVLAGTGELFF
-	TRBJ2-7	TRBV20-1	13	-	TGCAGTGCTAGAGGGACACAACACTACGAGCAGTACTTC	CSARGTQHYEQYF
-	TRBJ2-3	TRBV12-3/TRBV12-4	18	-	TGTGCCAGCAGTTTTCTTGATCGTGGGTGGACTAGCACAGATACGCAGTATTTT	CASSFLDRGWTSTDTQYF
-	TRBJ1-2	TRBV11-3	13	-	TGTGCCAGCAGCTTGGACAGTTTCTTCGGCTACACCTTC	CASSLDSFFGYTF
-	TRBJ2-4	TRBV5-1	16	few	TGCGCCAGCAGCCGAGGGGAAGGGGATGGCAAAAACATTCAGTACTTC	CASSRGEGDGKNIQYF
-	TRBJ1-5	TRBV5-1	14	-	TGCGCCAGCAGCGACGACAGTGGAGATCAGCCCCAGCATTTT	CASSDDSGDQPQHF